This TCR beta chain comes out of a study of T-cell reconstitution after alpha-beta-depleted transplantation in children. There are many counts of this clonotype. Unique molecular identifiers were used in preparing the TCRbeta library. One entry per CDR3 protein results from TCRdb running MiXCR on the PCR reads. The profile shows around 400,000 distinct CDR3 sequences, roughly 11% of them singletons. This material consisted of PBMCs from the stem cell graft donor, taken from the stem cell graft. This sequence was found in a human donor who donated a stem cell graft to a child with acute myeloid leukemia.

Here the CDR3 reads CASSFGLSSYEQYF. The CDR3 nucleotides are TGTGCCAGCAGCTTCGGACTCTCCTCCTACGAGCAGTACTTC. The rearrangement links TRBV5-6 to TRBJ2-7; the D gene is possibly TRBD2 (5 bases). The V and J ends lost 2 bases and 0 bases respectively, with 9 bases between them. The V gene's germline CDR1 is SGHDT and CDR2 YYEEEE. The CDR3 is 14 amino acids.